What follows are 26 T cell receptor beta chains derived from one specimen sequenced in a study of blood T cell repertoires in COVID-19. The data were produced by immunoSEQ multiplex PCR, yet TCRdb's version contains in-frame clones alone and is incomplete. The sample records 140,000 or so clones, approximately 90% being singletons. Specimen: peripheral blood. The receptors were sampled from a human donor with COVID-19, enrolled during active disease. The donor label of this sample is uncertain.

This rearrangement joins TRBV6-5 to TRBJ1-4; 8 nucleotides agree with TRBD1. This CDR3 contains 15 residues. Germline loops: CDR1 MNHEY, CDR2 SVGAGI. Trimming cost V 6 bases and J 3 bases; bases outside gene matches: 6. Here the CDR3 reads CASRQTGGSNEKLFF. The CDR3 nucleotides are TGTGCCAGCAGACAAACAGGGGGTTCTAATGAAAAACTGTTTTTT.

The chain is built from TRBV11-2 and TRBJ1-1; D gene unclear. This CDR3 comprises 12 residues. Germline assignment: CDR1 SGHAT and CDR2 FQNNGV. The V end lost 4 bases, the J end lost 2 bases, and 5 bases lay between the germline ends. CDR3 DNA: TGTGCCAGCAGCTCTAGTAACACTGAAGCTTTCTTT. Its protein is CASSSSNTEAFF.

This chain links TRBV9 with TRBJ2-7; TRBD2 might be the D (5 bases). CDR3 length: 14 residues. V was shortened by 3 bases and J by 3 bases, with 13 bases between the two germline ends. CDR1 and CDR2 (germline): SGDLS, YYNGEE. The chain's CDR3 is CASSGGRGVYEQYF. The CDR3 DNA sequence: TGTGCCAGCAGCGGCGGACGGGGAGTCTACGAGCAGTACTTC.

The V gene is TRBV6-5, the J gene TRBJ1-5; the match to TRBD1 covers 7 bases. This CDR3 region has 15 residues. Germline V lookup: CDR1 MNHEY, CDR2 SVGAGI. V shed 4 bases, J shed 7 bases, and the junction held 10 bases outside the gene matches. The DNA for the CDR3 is TGTGCCAGCAGTTCCACTACAGGGGTAGACCAGCCCCAGCATTTT. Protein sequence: CASSSTTGVDQPQHF.

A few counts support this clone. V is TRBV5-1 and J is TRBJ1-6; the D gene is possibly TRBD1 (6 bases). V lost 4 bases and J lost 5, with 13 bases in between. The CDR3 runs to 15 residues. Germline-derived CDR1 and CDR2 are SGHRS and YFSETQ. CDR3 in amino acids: CASSASTGDNSPLHF. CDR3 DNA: TGCGCCAGCAGCGCGTCGACAGGAGATAATTCACCCCTCCACTTT.

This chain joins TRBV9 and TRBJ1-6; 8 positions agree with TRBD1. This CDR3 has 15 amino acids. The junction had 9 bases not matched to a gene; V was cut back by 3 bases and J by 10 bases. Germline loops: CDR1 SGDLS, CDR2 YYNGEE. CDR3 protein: CASSAYPGQESPLHF. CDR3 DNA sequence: TGTGCCAGCAGCGCGTACCCGGGACAGGAATCACCCCTCCACTTT.

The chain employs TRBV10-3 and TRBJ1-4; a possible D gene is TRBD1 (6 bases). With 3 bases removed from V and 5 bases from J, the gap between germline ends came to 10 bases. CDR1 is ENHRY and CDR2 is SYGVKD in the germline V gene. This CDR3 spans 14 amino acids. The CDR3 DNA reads TGTGCCATCAGTGACGGGACAAGGAATGAAAAACTGTTTTTT. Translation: CAISDGTRNEKLFF.

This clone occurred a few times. The CDR3 region is CASGRGAGTGELFF. DNA for the CDR3: TGTGCCAGCGGGAGGGGGGCCGGCACCGGGGAGCTGTTTTTT. The chain uses TRBV3-1 (or the pseudogene TRBV3-2) and TRBJ2-2; perhaps TRBD2 as D (7 bases). Trimming took off 8 bases at V and 4 bases at J, with 14 bases between the two ends. Per germline, CDR1 LGHDT and CDR2 YNNKEL (reference sequence). This CDR3 comprises 14 residues.

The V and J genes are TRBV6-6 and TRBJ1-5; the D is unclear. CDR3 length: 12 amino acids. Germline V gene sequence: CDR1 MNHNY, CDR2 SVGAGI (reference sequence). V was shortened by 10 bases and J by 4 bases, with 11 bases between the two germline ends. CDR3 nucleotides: TGTGCCACCTCCAGCGGAAATCAGCCCCAGCATTTT. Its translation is CATSSGNQPQHF.

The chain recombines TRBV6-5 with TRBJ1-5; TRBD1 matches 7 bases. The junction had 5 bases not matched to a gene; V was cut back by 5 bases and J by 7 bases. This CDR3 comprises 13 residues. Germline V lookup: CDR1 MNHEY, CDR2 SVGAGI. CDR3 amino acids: CASSRTGTQPQHF. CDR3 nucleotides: TGTGCCAGCAGTCGGACAGGTACCCAGCCCCAGCATTTT.

The CDR3 nucleotides read TGTGCCAGCAGGCCCCCCGGGGGGGGGAATAATGAAAAACTGTTTTTT. Translated, it gives CASRPPGGGNNEKLFF. The V and J genes are TRBV6-6 and TRBJ1-4; a weak D match, TRBD1 (5 bases). The CDR3 is 16 residues long. Germline values: CDR1 MNHNY, CDR2 SVGAGI (reference sequence). Trimming cost V 6 bases and J 4 bases, with 18 bases left between them.

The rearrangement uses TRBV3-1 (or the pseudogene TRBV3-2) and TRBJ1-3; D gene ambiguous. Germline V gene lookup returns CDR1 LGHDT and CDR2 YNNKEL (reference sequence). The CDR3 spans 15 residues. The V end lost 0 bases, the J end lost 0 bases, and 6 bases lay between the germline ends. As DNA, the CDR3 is TGTGCCAGCAGCCAAGATTTCAGCTCTGGAAACACCATATATTTT. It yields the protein CASSQDFSSGNTIYF.

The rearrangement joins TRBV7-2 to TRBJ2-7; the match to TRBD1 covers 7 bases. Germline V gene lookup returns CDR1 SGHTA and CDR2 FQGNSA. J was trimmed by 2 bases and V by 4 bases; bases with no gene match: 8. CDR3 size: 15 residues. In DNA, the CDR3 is TGTGCCAGCAGCTGGGATGACAGGGTCGCCTACGAGCAGTACTTC. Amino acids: CASSWDDRVAYEQYF.

As DNA, the CDR3 is TGTGCCAGCAGTTTGGCCACGACCTACGAGCAGTACTTC. As protein: CASSLATTYEQYF. The V call is TRBV27, the J call TRBJ2-7; no clear D gene. Germline V lookup: CDR1 MNHEY, CDR2 SMNVEV (reference sequence). Trimming stripped 3 bases from V and 2 bases from J, with 8 bases between. This CDR3 has 13 residues.

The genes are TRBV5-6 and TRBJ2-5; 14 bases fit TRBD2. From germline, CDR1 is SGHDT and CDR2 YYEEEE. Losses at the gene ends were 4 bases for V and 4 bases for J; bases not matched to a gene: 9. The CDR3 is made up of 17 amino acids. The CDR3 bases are TGTGCCAGCAGCGCGGGACTAGCGGGGGTTATTGGAGAGACCCAGTACTTC. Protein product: CASSAGLAGVIGETQYF. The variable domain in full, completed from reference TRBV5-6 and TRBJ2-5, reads DAGVTQSPTHLIKTRGQQVTLRCSPKSGHDTVSWYQQALGQGPQFIFQYYEEEERQRGNFPDRFSGHQFPNYSSELNVNALLLGDSALYLCASSAGLAGVIGETQYFGPGTRLLVL.

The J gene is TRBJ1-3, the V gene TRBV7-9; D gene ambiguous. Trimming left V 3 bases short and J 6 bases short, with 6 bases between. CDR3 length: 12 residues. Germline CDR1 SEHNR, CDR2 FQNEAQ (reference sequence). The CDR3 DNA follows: TGTGCCAGCAGCTTTCCACTAAACACCATATATTTT. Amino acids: CASSFPLNTIYF.

CDR3 protein: CASRRDRGSNYGYTF. CDR3 DNA: TGTGCCAGCAGAAGAGACAGGGGGTCTAACTATGGCTACACCTTC. The genes are TRBV6-5 and TRBJ1-2; 9 bases line up with TRBD1. Unmatched junction bases numbered 5, after V lost 6 bases and J lost 0 bases. The CDR3 is made up of 15 amino acids. Germline values: CDR1 MNHEY, CDR2 SVGAGI.

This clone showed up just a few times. The CDR3 nucleotides are TGTGCCAGTAGGACAGGGGAATACGAGCAGTACTTC. Its translation: CASRTGEYEQYF. The rearrangement uses TRBV2 and TRBJ2-7; 9 bases fit TRBD1. Germline trimming cut 9 bases from V and 4 bases from J; bases unmatched to any gene: 4. The germline CDR1 and CDR2 sequences are SNHLY and FYNNEI. The CDR3 length is 12 residues. The variable domain in full, completed from reference TRBV2 and TRBJ2-7, reads EPEVTQTPSHQVTQMGQEVILRCVPISNHLYFYWYRQILGQKVEFLVSFYNNEISEKSEIFDDQFSVERPDGSNFTLKIRSTKLEDSAMYFCASRTGEYEQYFGPGTRLTVT.

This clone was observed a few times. Written as DNA, the CDR3 is TGTGCCAGTAGTGTGACAGAGAACACTGAAGCTTTCTTT. Its protein product is CASSVTENTEAFF. This chain links TRBV19 with TRBJ1-1, with D possibly TRBD1 on 5 matching bases. The CDR3 spans 13 residues. The ends were cut back, 5 bases at V and 1 base at J, with 8 bases in the middle. Germline assignment: CDR1 LNHDA and CDR2 SQIVND (reference sequence).

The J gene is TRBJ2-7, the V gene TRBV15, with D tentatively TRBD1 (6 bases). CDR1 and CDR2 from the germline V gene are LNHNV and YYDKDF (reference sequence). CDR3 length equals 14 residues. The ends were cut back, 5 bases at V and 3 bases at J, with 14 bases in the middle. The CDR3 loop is CATSRRGKVYEQYF. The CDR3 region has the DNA TGTGCCACCAGCCGAAGGGGGAAAGTCTACGAGCAGTACTTC.

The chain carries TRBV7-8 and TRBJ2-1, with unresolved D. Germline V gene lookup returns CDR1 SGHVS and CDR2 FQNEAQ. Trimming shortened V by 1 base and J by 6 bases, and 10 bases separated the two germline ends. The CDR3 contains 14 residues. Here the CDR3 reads CASSLDSFGNEQFF. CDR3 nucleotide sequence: TGTGCCAGCAGCTTAGATAGCTTTGGCAATGAGCAGTTCTTC.

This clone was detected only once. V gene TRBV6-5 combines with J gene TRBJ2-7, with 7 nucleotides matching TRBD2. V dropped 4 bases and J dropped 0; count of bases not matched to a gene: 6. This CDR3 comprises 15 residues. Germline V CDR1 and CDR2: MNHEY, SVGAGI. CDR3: CASSFSGLPSYEQYF. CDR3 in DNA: TGTGCCAGCAGTTTTAGCGGGTTGCCCTCCTACGAGCAGTACTTC.

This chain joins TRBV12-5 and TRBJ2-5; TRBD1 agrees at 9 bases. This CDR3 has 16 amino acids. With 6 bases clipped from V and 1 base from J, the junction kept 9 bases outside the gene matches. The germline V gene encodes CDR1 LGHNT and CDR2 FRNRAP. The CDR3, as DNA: TGTGCTAGTGGCCCTACAGGGGACAGGGTCCAAGAGACCCAGTACTTC. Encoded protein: CASGPTGDRVQETQYF.

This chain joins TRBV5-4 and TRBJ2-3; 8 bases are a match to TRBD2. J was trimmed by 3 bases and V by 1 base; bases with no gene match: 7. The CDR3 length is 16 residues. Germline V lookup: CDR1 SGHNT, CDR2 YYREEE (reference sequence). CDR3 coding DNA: TGTGCCAGCAGCTTGCGAGTCGGCGGGGGGACAGATACGCAGTATTTT. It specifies CASSLRVGGGTDTQYF.

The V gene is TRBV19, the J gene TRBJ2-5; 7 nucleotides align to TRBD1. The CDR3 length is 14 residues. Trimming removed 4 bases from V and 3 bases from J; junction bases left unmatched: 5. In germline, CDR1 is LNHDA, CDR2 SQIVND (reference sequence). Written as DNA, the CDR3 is TGTGCCAGTAGTAGAGACAGGGTAGAAGAGACCCAGTACTTC. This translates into CASSRDRVEETQYF.

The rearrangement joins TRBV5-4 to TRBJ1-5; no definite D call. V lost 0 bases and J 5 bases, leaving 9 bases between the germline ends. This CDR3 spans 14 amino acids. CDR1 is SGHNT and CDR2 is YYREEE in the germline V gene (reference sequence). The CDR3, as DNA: TGTGCCAGCAGCTTGGCCGGAGCAGATCAGCCCCAGCATTTT. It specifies CASSLAGADQPQHF. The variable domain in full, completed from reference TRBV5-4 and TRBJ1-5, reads ETGVTQSPTHLIKTRGQQVTLRCSSQSGHNTVSWYQQALGQGPQFIFQYYREEENGRGNFPPRFSGLQFPNYSSELNVNALELDDSALYLCASSLAGADQPQHFGDGTRLSIL.